This section outlines one T cell receptor (beta chain) sequence together with its context. This specimen belongs to a study of OX40 agonist ivuxolimab in advanced cancers. About the research overall: Recorded diagnoses for dose-escalation patients were hepatocellular carcinoma, melanoma, renal cell or head and neck cancer.

People who had autoimmune disease history or systemic immunosuppression were excluded. Between the trimmed V and J ends, which lost 5 bases and 6 bases, there was a span of 13 bases. Germline V gene data show CDR1 as SGHRS and CDR2 as YFSETQ. The CDR3 length is 13 residues. Some clones are missing from TCRdb's copy, which holds only in-frame ones; the method was immunoSEQ multiplex PCR. Of roughly 65,000 clones listed, roughly 90% are singletons. The sample here was CD4+ or CD8+ T cells sorted from blood, taken in a trial of the OX40 agonist ivuxolimab. The receptor was isolated from an adult with an advanced solid tumor such as melanoma, head and neck, liver or kidney cancer. The chain links TRBV5-1 to TRBJ2-3; a weak D match, TRBD2 (6 bases). The CDR3 loop is CASRGDSVDTQYF. The DNA of the CDR3 is TGCGCCAGCAGGGGGGACTCTGTGGATACGCAGTATTTT. Full variable domain (remainder filled in from reference TRBV5-1 and TRBJ2-3): KAGVTQTPRYLIKTRGQQVTLSCSPISGHRSVSWYQQTPGQGLQFLFEYFSETQRNKGNFPGRFSGRQFSNSRSEMNVSTLELGDSALYLCASRGDSVDTQYFGPGTRLTVL.